This T cell receptor (beta chain) was documented in a study of T cells after yellow fever vaccination. There are 14 residues in the CDR3. Trimming removed 3 bases from V and 5 bases from J, with 14 bases in between. Germline CDR1 is DFQATT and CDR2 is SNEGSKA (reference sequence). TCRdb re-derived calls from the 5' RACE reads in MiXCR, one entry per CDR3 protein. The table shows around 300,000 distinct CDR3 sequences, with approximately 4% occurring only once. This clonotype was seen a few times. Specimen: PBMCs, collected 15 days after the yellow fever booster vaccination. V usage is TRBV20-1 and J usage is TRBJ1-5; possible D gene TRBD1, 5 bases. This receptor was obtained from a man aged 18 to 29 who received the YFV17D yellow fever vaccine. DNA for the CDR3: TGCAGTGCTAGTCAGGGAGGTTATGATCAGCCCCAGCATTTT. Translating gives CSASQGGYDQPQHF.